Each of the 5 T cell receptor beta chains below was sequenced from the same sample in a study of response to subunit inactivated influenza vaccine. Each CDR3 protein is one row after TCRdb ran MiXCR on the RT-PCR reads. The profile shows under 200,000 distinct CDR3 sequences, around a tenth of them singletons. Sequenced here: CD8+ T cells sorted from PBMCs, sampled roughly 24 months after vaccination. The source of these receptors is a man in his fifties or sixties who received an inactivated influenza vaccine.

This clonotype has a handful of counts. This sequence joins TRBV4-2 and TRBJ1-1; 8 bases map to TRBD1. Trimming cost V 2 bases and J 4 bases; bases outside gene matches: 6. Germline CDR1 reads LGHNA; CDR2 reads YNFKEQ. The CDR3 extends over 15 amino acids. The CDR3 sequence is CASSQIGQGGTEAFF. The CDR3, as DNA: TGTGCCAGCAGCCAAATTGGACAGGGCGGCACTGAAGCTTTCTTT.

The CDR3 nucleotides read TGTGCCAGCAGATTACAGGGTCGGCAAGAGACCCAGTACTTC. This sequence encodes CASRLQGRQETQYF. This chain connects TRBV12-3 or TRBV12-4 to TRBJ2-5; perhaps TRBD1 as D (6 bases). The CDR3 is 14 residues long. With 6 bases removed from V and 2 bases from J, the gap between germline ends came to 13 bases.

The sample holds a few counts of this clonotype. V gene TRBV7-2 combines with J gene TRBJ2-7, with 7 nucleotides matching TRBD1. With V trimmed by 5 bases and J by 5 bases, 9 bases remained unmatched. The CDR3 contains 14 residues. The germline gives CDR1 SGHTA, CDR2 FQGNSA. The CDR3 loop is CASSPTTGYNEQYF. The CDR3 DNA follows: TGTGCCAGCAGCCCTACGACAGGGTACAACGAGCAGTACTTC.

The sample holds many counts of this clonotype. The gene calls are TRBV29-1 and TRBJ2-1; 10 bases match TRBD2. With 0 bases clipped from V and 9 bases from J, the junction kept 8 bases outside the gene matches. In germline, CDR1 is SQVTM, CDR2 ANQGSEA. The CDR3 is made up of 15 amino acids. CDR3 protein: CSVEDRLAGVGEQFF. CDR3 bases: TGCAGCGTTGAAGATCGGCTAGCGGGAGTAGGTGAGCAGTTCTTC.

To note about this clonotype: Just one base apart from a much larger clone, this may be a read error. CDR3 in DNA: TGCAGCGTGAGGACAGGTCTACACGGGGAGCTGTTTTTT. Translation gives CSVRTGLHGELFF. The genes are TRBV29-1 and TRBJ2-2, with TRBD1 matching over 7 bases. J was trimmed by 7 bases and V by 6 bases; bases with no gene match: 8. Germline lookup yields CDR1 SQVTM and CDR2 ANQGSEA. The CDR3 loop spans 13 amino acids.